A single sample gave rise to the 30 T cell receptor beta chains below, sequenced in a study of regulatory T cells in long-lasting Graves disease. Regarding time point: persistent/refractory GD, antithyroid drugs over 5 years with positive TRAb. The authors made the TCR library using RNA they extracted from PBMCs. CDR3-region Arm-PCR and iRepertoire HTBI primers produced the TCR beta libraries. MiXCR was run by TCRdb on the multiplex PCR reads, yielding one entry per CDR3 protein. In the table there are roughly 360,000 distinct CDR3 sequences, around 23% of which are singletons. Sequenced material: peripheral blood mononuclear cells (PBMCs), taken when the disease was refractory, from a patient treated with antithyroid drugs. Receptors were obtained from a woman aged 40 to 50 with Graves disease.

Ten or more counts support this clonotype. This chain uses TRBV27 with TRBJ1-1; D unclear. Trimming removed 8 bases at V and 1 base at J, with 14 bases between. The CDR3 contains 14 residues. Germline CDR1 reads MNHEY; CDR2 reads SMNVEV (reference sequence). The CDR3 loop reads CASCQVDRNTEAFF. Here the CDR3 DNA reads TGTGCCAGCTGCCAGGTCGATCGGAACACTGAAGCTTTCTTT.

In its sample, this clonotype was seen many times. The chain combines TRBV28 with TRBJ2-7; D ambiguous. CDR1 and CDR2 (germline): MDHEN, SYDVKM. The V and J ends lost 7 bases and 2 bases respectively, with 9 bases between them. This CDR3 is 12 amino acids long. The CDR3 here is CASKGRPYEQYF. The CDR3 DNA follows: TGTGCCAGCAAAGGCCGCCCCTACGAGCAGTACTTC. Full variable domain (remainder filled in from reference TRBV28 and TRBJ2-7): DVKVTQSSRYLVKRTGEKVFLECVQDMDHENMFWYRQDPGLGLRLIYFSYDVKMKEKGDIPEGYSVSREKKERFSLILESASTNQTSMYLCASKGRPYEQYFGPGTRLTVT.

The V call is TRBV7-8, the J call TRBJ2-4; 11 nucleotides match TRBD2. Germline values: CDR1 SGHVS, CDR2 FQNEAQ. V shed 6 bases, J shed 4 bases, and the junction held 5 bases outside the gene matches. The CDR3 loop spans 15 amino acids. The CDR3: CASSPGTSGKNIQYF. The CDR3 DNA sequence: TGTGCCAGCAGTCCCGGGACTAGCGGAAAAAACATTCAGTACTTC.

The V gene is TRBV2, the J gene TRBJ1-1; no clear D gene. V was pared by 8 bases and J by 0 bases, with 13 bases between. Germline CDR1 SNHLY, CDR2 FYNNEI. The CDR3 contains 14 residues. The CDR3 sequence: CASVRVSVNTEAFF. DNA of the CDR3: TGTGCCAGCGTAAGGGTGTCAGTGAACACTGAAGCTTTCTTT. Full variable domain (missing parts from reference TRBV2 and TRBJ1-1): EPEVTQTPSHQVTQMGQEVILRCVPISNHLYFYWYRQILGQKVEFLVSFYNNEISEKSEIFDDQFSVERPDGSNFTLKIRSTKLEDSAMYFCASVRVSVNTEAFFGQGTRLTVV.

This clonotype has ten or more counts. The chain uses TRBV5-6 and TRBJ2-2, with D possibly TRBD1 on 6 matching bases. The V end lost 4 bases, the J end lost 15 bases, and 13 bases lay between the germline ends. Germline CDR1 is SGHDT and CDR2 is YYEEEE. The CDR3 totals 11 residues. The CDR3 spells CASSTGQKVFF. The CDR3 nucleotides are TGTGCCAGCAGCACCGGACAGAAGGTGTTTTTT.

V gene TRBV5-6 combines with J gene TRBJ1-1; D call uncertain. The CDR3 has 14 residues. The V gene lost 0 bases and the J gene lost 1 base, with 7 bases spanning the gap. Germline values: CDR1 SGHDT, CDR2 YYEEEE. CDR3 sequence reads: CASSLVLENTEAFF. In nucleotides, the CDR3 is TGTGCCAGCAGCTTGGTGCTGGAGAACACTGAAGCTTTCTTT.

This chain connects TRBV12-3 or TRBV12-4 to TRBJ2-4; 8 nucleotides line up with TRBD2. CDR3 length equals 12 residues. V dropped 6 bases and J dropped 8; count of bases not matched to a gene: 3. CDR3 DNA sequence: TGTGCCAGCAGCGGGGGGGGGGACATTCAGTACTTC. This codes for CASSGGGDIQYF.

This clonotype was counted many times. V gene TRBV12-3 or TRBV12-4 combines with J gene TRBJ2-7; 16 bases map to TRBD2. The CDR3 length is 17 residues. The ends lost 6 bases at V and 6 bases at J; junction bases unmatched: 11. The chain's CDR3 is CASRAGTSGRAFGEQYF. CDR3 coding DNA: TGTGCCAGCAGGGCCGGGACTAGCGGGAGGGCCTTTGGCGAGCAGTACTTC.

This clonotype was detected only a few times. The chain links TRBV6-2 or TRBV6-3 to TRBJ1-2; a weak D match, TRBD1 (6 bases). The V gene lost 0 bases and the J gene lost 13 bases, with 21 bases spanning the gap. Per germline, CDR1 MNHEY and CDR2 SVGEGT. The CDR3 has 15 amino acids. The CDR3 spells CASSYSYGRGGFATF. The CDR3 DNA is TGTGCCAGCAGTTACTCCTACGGCCGAGGGGGGTTTGCCACCTTC.

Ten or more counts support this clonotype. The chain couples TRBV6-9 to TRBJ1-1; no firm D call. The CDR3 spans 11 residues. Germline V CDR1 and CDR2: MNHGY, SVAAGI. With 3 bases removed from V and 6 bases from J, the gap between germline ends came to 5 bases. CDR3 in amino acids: CASSYAPEAFF. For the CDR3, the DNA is TGTGCCAGCAGTTACGCCCCTGAAGCTTTCTTT.

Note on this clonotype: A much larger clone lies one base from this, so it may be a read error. The CDR3 nucleotides are TGTGCCAGCAGTTGGGGGACAGTTCAAGAGATCCAGTACTTC. Protein sequence: CASSWGTVQEIQYF. The V call is TRBV2, the J call TRBJ2-5; 7 positions agree with TRBD1. This CDR3 is built from 14 residues. Germline loops: CDR1 SNHLY, CDR2 FYNNEI.

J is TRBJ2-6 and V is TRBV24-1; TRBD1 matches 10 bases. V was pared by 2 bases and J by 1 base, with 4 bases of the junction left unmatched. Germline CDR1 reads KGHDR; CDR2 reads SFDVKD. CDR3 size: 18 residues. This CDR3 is CATSDSGTGVSGANVLTF. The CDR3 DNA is TGTGCCACCAGTGATTCCGGGACAGGGGTTTCTGGGGCCAACGTCCTGACTTTC.

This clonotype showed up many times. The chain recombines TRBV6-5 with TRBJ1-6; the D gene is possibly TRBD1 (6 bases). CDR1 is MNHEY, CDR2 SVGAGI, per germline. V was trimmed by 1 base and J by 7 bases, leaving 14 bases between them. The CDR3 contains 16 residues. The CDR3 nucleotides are TGTGCCAGCAGTTACTTCCACGGACAGACGAATTCACCCCTCCACTTT. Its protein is CASSYFHGQTNSPLHF.

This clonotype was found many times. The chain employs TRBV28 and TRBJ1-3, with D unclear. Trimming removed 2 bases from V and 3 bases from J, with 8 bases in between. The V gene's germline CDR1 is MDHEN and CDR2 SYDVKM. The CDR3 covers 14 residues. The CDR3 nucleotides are TGTGCCAGCAGTTTACAGCGGGTTGGAAACACCATATATTTT. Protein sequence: CASSLQRVGNTIYF.

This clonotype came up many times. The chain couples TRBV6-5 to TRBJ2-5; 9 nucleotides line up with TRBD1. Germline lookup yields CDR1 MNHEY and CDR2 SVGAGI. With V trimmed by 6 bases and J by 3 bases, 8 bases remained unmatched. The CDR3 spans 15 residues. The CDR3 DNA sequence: TGTGCCAGCAGCTACCGGGACAGGGCGGAAGAGACCCAGTACTTC. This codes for CASSYRDRAEETQYF.

DNA for the CDR3: TGTGCCCTCTCCAGGACAGGGGGAAATCAGCCCCAGCATTTT. It specifies CALSRTGGNQPQHF. The rearrangement links TRBV30 to TRBJ1-5; 10 nucleotides agree with TRBD1. This CDR3 has 14 amino acids. Trimming removed 8 bases from V and 4 bases from J; junction bases left unmatched: 8. From germline, CDR1 is GTSNPN and CDR2 SVGIG (reference sequence).

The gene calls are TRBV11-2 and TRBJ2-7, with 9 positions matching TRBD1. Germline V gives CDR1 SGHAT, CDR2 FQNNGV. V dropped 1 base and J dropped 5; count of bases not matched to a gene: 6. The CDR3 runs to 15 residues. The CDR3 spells CASSLGGQGKDEQYF. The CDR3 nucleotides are TGTGCCAGCAGCTTAGGCGGACAGGGGAAGGACGAGCAGTACTTC.

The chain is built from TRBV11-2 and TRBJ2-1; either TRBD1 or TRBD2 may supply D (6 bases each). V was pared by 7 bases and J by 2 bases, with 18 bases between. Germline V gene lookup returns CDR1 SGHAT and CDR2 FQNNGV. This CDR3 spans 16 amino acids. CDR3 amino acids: CASTSLRGRTYNEQFF. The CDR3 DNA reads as TGTGCCAGCACCTCCTTGAGGGGGAGGACCTACAATGAGCAGTTCTTC. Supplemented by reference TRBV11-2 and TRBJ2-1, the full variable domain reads EAGVAQSPRYKIIEKRQSVAFWCNPISGHATLYWYQQILGQGPKLLIQFQNNGVVDDSQLPKDRFSAERLKGVDSTLKIQPAKLEDSAVYLCASTSLRGRTYNEQFFGPGTRLTVL.

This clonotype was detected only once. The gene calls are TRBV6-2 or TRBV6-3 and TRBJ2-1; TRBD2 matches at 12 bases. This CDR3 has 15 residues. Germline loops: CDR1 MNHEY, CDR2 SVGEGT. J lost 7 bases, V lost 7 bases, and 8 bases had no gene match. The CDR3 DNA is TGTGCCAGCACCCGACTAGCGGGAGTGGGTAATGAGCAGTTCTTC. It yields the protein CASTRLAGVGNEQFF.

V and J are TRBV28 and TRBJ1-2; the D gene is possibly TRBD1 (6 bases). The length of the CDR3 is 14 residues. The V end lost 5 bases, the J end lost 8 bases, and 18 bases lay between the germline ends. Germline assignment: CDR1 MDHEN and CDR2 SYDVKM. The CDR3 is CASSTSQGGGGYTF. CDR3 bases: TGTGCCAGCAGTACATCCCAAGGGGGGGGGGGCTACACCTTC.

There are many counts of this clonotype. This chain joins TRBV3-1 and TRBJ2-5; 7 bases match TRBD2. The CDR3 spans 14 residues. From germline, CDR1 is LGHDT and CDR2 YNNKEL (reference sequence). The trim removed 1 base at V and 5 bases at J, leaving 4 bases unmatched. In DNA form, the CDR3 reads TGTGCCAGCAGCCAAGCTGCGGGAGTGGAGACCCAGTACTTC. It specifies CASSQAAGVETQYF.

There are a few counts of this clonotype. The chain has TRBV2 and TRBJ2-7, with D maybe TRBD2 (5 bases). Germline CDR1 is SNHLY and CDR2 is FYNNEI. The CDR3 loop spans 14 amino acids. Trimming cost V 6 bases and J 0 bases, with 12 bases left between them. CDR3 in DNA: TGTGCCAGCAGACCAAGGGAGAGCTCCTACGAGCAGTACTTC. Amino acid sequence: CASRPRESSYEQYF.

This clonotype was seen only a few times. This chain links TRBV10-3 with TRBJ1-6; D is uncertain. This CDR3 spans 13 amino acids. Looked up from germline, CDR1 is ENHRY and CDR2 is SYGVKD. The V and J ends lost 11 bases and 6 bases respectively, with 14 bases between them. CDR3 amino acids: CAASIRFNSPLHF. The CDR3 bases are TGTGCCGCCTCTATCAGGTTTAATTCACCCCTCCACTTT.

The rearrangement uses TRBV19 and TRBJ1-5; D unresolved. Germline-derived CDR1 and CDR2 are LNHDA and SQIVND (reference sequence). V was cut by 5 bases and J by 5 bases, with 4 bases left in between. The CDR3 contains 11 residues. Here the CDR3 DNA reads TGTGCCAGTAGTGTTTATCAGCCCCAGCATTTT. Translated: CASSVYQPQHF.

The CDR3 region has the DNA TGCGCCAGCAGCCCCGGGACTAGCGCATACAATGAGCAGTTCTTC. Translated, it gives CASSPGTSAYNEQFF. The chain carries TRBV4-1 and TRBJ2-1, with 10 bases aligning to TRBD2. Germline lookup yields CDR1 MGHRA and CDR2 YSYEKL. The CDR3 sequence is 15 residues long. With V trimmed by 4 bases and J by 4 bases, 4 bases remained unmatched.

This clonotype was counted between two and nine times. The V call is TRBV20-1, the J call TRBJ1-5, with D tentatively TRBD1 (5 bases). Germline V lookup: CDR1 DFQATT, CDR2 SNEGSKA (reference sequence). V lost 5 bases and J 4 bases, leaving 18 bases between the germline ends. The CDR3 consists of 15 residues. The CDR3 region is CSAGGGPSSNQPQHF. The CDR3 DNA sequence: TGCAGTGCTGGGGGGGGACCCTCTTCGAATCAGCCCCAGCATTTT.

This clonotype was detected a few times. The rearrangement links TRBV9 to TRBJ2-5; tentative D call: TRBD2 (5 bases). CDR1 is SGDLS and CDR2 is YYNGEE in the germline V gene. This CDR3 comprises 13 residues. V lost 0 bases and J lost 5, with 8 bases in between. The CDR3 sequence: CASSVDGVETQYF. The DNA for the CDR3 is TGTGCCAGCAGCGTAGACGGGGTGGAGACCCAGTACTTC.

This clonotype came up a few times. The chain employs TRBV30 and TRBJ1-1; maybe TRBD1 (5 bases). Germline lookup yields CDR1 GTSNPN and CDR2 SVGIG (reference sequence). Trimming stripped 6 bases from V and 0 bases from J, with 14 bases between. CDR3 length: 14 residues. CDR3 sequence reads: CACVIGVVNTEAFF. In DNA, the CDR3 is TGTGCCTGCGTTATAGGGGTCGTGAACACTGAAGCTTTCTTT.

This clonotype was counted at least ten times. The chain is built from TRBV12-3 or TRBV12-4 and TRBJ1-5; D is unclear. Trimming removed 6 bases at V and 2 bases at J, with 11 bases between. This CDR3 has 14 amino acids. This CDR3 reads CASRAQVGNQPQHF. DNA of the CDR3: TGTGCCAGCAGGGCGCAGGTGGGCAATCAGCCCCAGCATTTT.

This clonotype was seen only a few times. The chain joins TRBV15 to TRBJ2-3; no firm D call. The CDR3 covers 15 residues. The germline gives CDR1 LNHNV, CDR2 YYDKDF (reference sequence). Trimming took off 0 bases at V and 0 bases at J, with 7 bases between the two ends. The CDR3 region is CATSRDFDSTDTQYF. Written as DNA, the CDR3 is TGTGCCACCAGCAGAGATTTCGACAGCACAGATACGCAGTATTTT. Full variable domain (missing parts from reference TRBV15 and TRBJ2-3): DAMVIQNPRYQVTQFGKPVTLSCSQTLNHNVMYWYQQKSSQAPKLLFHYYDKDFNNEADTPDNFQSRRPNTSFCFLDIRSPGLGDTAMYLCATSRDFDSTDTQYFGPGTRLTVL.